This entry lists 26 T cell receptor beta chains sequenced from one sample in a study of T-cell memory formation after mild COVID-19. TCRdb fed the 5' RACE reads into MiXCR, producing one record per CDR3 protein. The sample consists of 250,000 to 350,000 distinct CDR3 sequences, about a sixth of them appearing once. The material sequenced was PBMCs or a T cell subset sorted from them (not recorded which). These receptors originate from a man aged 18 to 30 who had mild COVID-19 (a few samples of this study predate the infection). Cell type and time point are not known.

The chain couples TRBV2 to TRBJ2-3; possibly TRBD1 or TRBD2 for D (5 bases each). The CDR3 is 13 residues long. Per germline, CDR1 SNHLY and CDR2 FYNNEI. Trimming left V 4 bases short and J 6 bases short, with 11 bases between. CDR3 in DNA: TGTGCCAGCAGTGGAGCAGGGACGGATACGCAGTATTTT. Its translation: CASSGAGTDTQYF.

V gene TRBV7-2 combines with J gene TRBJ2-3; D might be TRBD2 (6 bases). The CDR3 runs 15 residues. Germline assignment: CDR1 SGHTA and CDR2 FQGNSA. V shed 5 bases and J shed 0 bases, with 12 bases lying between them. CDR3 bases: TGTGCCAGCAGCCCGGGACTTAGGAGCACAGATACGCAGTATTTT. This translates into CASSPGLRSTDTQYF.

CDR3 nucleotides: TGTGCCAGCAGTTGGCCGCGCTCTGGGGCCAACGTCCTGACTTTC. Translated, it gives CASSWPRSGANVLTF. The J gene is TRBJ2-6, the V gene TRBV6-6; D remains ambiguous. CDR1 and CDR2 (germline): MNHNY, SVGAGI (reference sequence). The CDR3 totals 15 residues. The V and J ends lost 4 bases and 0 bases respectively, with 7 bases between them.

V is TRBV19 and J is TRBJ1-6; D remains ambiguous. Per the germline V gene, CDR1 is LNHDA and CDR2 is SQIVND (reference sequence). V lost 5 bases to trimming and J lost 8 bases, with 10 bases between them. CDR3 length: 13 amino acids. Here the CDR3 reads CASSVVEDSPLHF. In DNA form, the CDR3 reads TGTGCCAGTAGTGTGGTTGAGGATTCACCCCTCCACTTT. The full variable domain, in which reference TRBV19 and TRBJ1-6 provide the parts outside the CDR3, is DGGITQSPKYLFRKEGQNVTLSCEQNLNHDAMYWYRQDPGQGLRLIYYSQIVNDFQKGDIAEGYSVSREKKESFPLTVTSAQKNPTAFYLCASSVVEDSPLHFGNGTRLTVT.

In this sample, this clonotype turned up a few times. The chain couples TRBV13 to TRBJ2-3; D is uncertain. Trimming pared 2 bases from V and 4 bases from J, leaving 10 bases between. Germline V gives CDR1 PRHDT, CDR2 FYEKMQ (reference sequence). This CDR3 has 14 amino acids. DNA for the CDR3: TGTGCCAGCAGCTTAATCTCTAGTTCAGATACGCAGTATTTT. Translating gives CASSLISSSDTQYF.

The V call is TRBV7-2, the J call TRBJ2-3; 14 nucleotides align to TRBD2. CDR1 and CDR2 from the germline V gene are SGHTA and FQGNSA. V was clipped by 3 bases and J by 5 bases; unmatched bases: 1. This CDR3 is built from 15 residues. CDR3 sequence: CASSLTSGGEDTQYF. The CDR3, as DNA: TGTGCCAGCAGCTTGACTAGCGGGGGGGAAGATACGCAGTATTTT.

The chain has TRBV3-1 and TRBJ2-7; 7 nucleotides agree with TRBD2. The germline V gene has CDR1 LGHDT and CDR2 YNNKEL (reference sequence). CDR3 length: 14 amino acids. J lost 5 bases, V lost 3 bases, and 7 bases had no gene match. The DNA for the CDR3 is TGTGCCAGCAGCCAGGAGCTAGCGGTTAACGAGCAGTACTTC. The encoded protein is CASSQELAVNEQYF.

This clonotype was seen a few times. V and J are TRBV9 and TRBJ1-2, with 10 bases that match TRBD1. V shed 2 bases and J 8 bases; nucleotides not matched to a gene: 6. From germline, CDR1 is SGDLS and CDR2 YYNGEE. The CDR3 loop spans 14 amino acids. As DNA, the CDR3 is TGTGCCAGCAGCGTTACCGGGACAGGGGAAGGCTACACCTTC. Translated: CASSVTGTGEGYTF.

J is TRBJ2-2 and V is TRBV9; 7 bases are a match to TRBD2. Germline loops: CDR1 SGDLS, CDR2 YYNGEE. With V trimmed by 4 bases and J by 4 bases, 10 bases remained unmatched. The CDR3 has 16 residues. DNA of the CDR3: TGTGCCAGCAGCCCGGATGGGGGGGATGCCACCGGGGAGCTGTTTTTT. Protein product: CASSPDGGDATGELFF.

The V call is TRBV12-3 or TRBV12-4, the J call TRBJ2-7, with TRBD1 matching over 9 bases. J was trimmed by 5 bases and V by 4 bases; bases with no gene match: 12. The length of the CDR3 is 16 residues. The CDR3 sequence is CASSSGERTGADEQYF. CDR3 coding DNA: TGTGCCAGCAGTTCCGGGGAGAGGACAGGGGCCGACGAGCAGTACTTC.

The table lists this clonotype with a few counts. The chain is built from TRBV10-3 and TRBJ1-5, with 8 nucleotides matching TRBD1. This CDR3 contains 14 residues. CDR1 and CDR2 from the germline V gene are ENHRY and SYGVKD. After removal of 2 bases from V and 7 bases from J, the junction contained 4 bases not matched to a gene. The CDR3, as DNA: TGTGCCATCAGTGAGAGGACAGGGCGACAGCCCCAGCATTTT. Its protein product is CAISERTGRQPQHF.

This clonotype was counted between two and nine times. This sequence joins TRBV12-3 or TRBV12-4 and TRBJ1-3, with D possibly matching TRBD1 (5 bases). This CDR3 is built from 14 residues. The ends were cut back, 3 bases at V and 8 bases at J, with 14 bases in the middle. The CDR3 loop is CASSFRAGGDTIYF. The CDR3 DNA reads TGTGCCAGCAGTTTCAGGGCGGGGGGAGACACCATATATTTT.

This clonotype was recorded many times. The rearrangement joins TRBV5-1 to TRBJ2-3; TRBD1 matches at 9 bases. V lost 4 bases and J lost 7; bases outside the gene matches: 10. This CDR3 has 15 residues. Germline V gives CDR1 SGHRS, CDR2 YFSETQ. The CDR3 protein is CASSPEGTGTNTQYF. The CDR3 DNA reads TGCGCCAGCAGCCCGGAAGGGACAGGGACAAATACGCAGTATTTT.

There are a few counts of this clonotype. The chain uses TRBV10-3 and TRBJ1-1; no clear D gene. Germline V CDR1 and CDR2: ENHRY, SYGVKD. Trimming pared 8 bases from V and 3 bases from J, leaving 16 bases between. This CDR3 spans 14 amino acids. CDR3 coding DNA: TGTGCCATCGCGCCAATCTACGCGGACACTGAAGCTTTCTTT. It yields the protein CAIAPIYADTEAFF.

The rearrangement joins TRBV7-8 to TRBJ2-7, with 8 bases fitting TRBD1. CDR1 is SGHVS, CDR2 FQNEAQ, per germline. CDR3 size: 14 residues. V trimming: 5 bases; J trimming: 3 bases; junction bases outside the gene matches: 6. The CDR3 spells CASSQQGGDYEQYV. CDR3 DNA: TGTGCCAGCAGCCAACAGGGGGGAGACTACGAGCAGTACGTC.

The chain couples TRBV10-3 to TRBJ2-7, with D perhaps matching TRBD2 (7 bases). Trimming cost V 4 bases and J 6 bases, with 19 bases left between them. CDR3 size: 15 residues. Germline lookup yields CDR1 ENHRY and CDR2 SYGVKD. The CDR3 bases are TGTGCCATCAGTGGGTCTAGAGGGGGGGTTGGCGAGCAGTACGTC. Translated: CAISGSRGGVGEQYV.

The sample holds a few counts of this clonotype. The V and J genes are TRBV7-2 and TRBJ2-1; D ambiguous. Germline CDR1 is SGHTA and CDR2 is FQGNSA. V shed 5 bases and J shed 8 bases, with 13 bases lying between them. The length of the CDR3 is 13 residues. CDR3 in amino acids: CASSESRYHEQFF. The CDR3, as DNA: TGTGCCAGCAGCGAATCCAGGTACCATGAGCAGTTCTTC.

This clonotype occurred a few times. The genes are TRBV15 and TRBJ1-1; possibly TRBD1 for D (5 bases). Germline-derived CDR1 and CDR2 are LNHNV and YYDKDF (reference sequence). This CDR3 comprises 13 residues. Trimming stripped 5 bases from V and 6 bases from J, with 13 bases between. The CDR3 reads CATSVGLGAEAFF. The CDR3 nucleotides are TGTGCCACCAGCGTAGGATTAGGGGCTGAAGCTTTCTTT. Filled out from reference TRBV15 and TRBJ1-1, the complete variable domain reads DAMVIQNPRYQVTQFGKPVTLSCSQTLNHNVMYWYQQKSSQAPKLLFHYYDKDFNNEADTPDNFQSRRPNTSFCFLDIRSPGLGDTAMYLCATSVGLGAEAFFGQGTRLTVV.

The CDR3 DNA sequence: TGTGCCAGCAGCTCTGGTCTGCTAGCGGGGGGCCTCCAAGAGACCCAGTACTTC. Protein product: CASSSGLLAGGLQETQYF. V gene TRBV11-1 combines with J gene TRBJ2-5, with TRBD2 matching 11 bases. With V trimmed by 4 bases and J by 1 base, 11 bases remained unmatched. The CDR3 is made up of 18 amino acids. Germline V CDR1 and CDR2: SGHAT, FQDESV (reference sequence).

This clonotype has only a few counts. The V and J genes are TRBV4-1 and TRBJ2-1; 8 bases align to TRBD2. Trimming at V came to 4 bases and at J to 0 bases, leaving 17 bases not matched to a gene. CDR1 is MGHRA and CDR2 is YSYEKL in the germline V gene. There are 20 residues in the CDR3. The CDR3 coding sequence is TGCGCCAGCAGCCCGTCGGGGGCGGGGGGCCTAACGAGCTCCTACAATGAGCAGTTCTTC. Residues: CASSPSGAGGLTSSYNEQFF.

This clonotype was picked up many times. CDR3 residues: CASTVGQGGSPLHF. As DNA, the CDR3 is TGTGCCAGCACTGTCGGGCAGGGAGGTTCACCCCTCCACTTT. The rearrangement uses TRBV12-3 or TRBV12-4 and TRBJ1-6, with D maybe TRBD1 (5 bases). Trimming removed 7 bases at V and 9 bases at J, with 16 bases between. The CDR3 is made up of 14 amino acids.

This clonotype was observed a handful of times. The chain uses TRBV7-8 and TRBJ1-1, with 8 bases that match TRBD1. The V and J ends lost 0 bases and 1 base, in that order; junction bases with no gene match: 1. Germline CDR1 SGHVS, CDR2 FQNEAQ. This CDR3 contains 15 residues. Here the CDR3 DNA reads TGTGCCAGCAGCTTAGCCAGGGGGCGGAACACTGAAGCTTTCTTT. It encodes CASSLARGRNTEAFF.

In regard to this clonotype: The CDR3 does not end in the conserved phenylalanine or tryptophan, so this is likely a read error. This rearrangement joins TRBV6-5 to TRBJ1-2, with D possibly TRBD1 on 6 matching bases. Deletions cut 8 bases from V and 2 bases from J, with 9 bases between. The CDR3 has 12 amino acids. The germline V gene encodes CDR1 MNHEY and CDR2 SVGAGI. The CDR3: CASGRGNYGYTL. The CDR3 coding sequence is TGTGCCAGCGGGAGGGGGAACTATGGCTACACCCTC.

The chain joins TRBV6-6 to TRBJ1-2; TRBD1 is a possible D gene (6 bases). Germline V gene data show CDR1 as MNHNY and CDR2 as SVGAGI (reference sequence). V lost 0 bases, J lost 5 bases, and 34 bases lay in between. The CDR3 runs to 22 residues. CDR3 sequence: CASSYSWPNRDNSKAAEYGYTF. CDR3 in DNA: TGTGCCAGCAGTTACTCGTGGCCCAACCGGGACAACAGTAAGGCCGCCGAATATGGCTACACCTTC.

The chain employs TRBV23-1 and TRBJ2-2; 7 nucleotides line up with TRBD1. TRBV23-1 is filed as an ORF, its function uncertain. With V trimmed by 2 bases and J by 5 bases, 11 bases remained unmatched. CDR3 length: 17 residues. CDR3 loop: CASSQTAPGQYTGELFF. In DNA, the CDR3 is TGCGCCAGCAGTCAAACCGCTCCGGGACAGTATACCGGGGAGCTGTTTTTT.

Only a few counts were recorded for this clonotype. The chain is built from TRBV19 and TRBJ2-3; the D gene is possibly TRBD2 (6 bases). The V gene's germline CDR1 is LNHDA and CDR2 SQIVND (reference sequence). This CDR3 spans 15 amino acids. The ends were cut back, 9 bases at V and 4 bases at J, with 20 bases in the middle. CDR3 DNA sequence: TGTGCCAGCGCCACGGGGGACCGGAGCGCAGATACGCAGTATTTT. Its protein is CASATGDRSADTQYF.